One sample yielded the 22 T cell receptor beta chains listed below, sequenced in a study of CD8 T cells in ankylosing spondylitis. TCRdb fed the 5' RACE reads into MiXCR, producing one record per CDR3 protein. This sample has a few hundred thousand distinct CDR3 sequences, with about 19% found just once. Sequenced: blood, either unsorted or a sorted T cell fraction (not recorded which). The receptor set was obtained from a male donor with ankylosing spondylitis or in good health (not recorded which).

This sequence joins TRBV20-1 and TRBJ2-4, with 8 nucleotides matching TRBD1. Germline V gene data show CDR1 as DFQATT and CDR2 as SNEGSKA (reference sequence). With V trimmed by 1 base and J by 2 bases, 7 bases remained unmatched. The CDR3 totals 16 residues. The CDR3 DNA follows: TGCAGTGCTAGAGCCCTCGGGGACAGGACCAAAAACATTCAGTACTTC. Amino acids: CSARALGDRTKNIQYF.

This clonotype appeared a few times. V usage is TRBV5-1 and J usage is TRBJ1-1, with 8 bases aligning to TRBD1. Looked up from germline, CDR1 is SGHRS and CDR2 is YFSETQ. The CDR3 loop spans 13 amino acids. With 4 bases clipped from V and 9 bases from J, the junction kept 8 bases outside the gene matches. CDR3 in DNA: TGCGCCAGCAGCCCAGGACAGGGCATCCAAGCTTTCTTT. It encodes CASSPGQGIQAFF. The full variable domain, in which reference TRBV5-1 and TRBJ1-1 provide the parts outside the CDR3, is KAGVTQTPRYLIKTRGQQVTLSCSPISGHRSVSWYQQTPGQGLQFLFEYFSETQRNKGNFPGRFSGRQFSNSRSEMNVSTLELGDSALYLCASSPGQGIQAFFGQGTRLTVV.

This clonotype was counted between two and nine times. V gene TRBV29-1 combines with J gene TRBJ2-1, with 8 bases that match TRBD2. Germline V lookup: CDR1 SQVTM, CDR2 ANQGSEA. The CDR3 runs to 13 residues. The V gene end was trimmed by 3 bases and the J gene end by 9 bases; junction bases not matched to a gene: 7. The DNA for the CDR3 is TGCAGCGTTGATCCCAGCGGGAGCATTGAGCAGTTCTTC. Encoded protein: CSVDPSGSIEQFF.

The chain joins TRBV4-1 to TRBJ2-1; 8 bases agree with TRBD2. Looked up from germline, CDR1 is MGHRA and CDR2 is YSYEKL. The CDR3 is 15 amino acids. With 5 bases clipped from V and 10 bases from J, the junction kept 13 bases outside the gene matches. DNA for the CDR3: TGCGCCAGCAGCTTGGGACTAGGCTCTTTGAGAGAGCAGTTCTTC. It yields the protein CASSLGLGSLREQFF.

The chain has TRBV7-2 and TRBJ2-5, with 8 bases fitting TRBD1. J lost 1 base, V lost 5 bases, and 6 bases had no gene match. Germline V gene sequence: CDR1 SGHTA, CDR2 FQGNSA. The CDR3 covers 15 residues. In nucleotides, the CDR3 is TGTGCCAGCAGCGCGCCGGGGACAGGCCAAGAGACCCAGTACTTC. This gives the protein CASSAPGTGQETQYF. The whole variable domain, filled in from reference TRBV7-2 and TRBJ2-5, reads GAGVSQSPSNKVTEKGKDVELRCDPISGHTALYWYRQSLGQGLEFLIYFQGNSAPDKSGLPSDRFSAERTGGSVSTLTIQRTQQEDSAVYLCASSAPGTGQETQYFGPGTRLLVL.

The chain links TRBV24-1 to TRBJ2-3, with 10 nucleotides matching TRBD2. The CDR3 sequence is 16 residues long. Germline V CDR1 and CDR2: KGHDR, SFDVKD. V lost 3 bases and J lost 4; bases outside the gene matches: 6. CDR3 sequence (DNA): TGTGCCACCAGTGATGCTCTAGCGGGAGTAGCAGATACGCAGTATTTT. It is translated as CATSDALAGVADTQYF.

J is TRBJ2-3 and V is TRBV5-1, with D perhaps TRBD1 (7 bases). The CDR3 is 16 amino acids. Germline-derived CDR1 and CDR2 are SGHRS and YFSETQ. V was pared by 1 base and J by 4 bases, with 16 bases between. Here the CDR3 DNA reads TGCGCCAGCAGCTTGCCGGCAGGGGGAGGTCCAGATACGCAGTATTTT. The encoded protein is CASSLPAGGGPDTQYF.

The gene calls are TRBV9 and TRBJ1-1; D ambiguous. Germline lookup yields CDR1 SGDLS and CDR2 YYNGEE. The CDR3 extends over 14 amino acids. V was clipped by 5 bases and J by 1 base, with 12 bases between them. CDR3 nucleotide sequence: TGTGCCAGCAGTTCCCGCTTGGGGAACACTGAAGCTTTCTTT. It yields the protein CASSSRLGNTEAFF.

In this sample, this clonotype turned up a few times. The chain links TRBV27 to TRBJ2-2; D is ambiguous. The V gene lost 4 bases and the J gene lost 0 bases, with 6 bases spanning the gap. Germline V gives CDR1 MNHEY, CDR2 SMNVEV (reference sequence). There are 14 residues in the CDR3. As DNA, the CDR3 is TGTGCCAGCAGTTCGTGGACGAACACCGGGGAGCTGTTTTTT. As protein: CASSSWTNTGELFF.

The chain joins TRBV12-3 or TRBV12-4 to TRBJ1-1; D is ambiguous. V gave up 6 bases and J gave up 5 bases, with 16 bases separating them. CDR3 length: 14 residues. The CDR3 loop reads CASSLTPSKTEAFF. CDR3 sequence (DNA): TGTGCCAGCAGCCTAACTCCATCTAAGACTGAAGCTTTCTTT.

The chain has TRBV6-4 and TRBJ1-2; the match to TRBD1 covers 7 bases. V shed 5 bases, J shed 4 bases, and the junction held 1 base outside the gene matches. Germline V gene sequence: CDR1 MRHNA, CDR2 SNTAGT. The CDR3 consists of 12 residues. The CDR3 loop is CASSSGGYGYTF. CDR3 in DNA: TGTGCCAGCAGTTCAGGGGGCTATGGCTACACCTTC.

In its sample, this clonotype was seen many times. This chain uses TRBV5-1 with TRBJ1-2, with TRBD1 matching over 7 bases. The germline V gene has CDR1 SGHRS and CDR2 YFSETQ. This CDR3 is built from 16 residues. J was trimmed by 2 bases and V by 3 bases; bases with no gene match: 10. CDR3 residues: CASSSGVTGQNYGYTF. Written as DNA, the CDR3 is TGCGCCAGCAGCTCGGGTGTAACGGGACAGAACTATGGCTACACCTTC.

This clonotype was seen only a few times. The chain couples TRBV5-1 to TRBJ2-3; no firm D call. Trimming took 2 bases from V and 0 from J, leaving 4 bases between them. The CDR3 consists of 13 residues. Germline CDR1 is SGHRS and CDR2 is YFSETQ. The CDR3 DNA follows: TGCGCCAGCAGCTTCGACAGCACAGATACGCAGTATTTT. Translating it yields CASSFDSTDTQYF.

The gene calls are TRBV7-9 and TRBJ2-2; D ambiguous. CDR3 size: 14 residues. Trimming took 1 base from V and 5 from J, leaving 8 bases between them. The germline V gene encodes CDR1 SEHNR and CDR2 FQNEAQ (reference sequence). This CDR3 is CASSLVLTTGELFF. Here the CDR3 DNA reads TGTGCCAGCAGCTTAGTGCTCACGACCGGGGAGCTGTTTTTT.

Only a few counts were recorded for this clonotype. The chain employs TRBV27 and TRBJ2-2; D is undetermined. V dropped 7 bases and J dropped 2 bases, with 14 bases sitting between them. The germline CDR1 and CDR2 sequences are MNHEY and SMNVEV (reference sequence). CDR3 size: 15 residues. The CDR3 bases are TGTGCCAGCACCAGTACTCAGGTTAACACCGGGGAGCTGTTTTTT. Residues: CASTSTQVNTGELFF.

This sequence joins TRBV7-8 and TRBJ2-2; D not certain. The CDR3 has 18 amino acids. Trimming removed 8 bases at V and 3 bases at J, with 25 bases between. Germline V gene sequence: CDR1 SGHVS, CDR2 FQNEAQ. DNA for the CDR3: TGTGCCAGCGTACCATCTCCCAGTTTTAGACGAGACACCGGGGAGCTGTTTTTT. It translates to CASVPSPSFRRDTGELFF.

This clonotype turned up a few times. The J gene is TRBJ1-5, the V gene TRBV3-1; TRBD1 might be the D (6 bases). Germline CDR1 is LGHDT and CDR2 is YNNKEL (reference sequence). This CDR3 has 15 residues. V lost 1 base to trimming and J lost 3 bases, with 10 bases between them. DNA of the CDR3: TGTGCCAGCAGCCAAGGGACAGTAGACAATCAGCCCCAGCATTTT. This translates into CASSQGTVDNQPQHF.

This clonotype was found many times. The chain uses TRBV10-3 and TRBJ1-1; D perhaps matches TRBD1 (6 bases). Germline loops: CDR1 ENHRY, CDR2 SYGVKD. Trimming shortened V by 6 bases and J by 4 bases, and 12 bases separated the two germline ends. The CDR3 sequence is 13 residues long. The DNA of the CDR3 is TGTGCCATCAGCGGAACAGGGACCACTGAAGCTTTCTTT. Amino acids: CAISGTGTTEAFF.

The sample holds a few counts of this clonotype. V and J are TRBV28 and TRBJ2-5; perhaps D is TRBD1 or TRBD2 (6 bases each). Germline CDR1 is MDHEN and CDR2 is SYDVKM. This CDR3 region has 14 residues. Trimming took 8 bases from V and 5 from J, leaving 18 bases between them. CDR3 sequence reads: CASLNGGQGETQYF. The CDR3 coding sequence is TGTGCCAGCCTAAATGGGGGGCAGGGGGAGACCCAGTACTTC. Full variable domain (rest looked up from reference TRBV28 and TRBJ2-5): DVKVTQSSRYLVKRTGEKVFLECVQDMDHENMFWYRQDPGLGLRLIYFSYDVKMKEKGDIPEGYSVSREKKERFSLILESASTNQTSMYLCASLNGGQGETQYFGPGTRLLVL.

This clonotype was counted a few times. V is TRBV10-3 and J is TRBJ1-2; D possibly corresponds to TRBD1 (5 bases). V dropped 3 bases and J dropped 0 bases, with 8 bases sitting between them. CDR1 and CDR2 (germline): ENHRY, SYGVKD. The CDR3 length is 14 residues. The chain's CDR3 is CAISDLTANYGYTF. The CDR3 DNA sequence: TGTGCCATCAGTGATCTGACAGCTAACTATGGCTACACCTTC.

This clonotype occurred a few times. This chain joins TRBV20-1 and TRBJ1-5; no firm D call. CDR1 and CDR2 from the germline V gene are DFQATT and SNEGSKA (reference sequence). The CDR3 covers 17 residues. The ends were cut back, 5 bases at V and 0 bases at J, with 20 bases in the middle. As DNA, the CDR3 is TGCAGTGCTTCCCCCGGGCAGGTCGGATATAGCAATCAGCCCCAGCATTTT. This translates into CSASPGQVGYSNQPQHF.

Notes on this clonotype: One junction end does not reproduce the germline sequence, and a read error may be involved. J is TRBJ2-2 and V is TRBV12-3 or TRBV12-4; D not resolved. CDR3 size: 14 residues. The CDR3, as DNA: TGTACCAGCAGTCCCCTGCTAGGGTCCGGGGAGCTGTTTTTT. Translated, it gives CTSSPLLGSGELFF.